This TCR beta chain was obtained from a study of radiotherapy plus CTLA-4 blockade in lung cancer. With regard to this clone: Its antigen is unidentified. In the same sample, other DNA sequences code for this CDR3.

Assay used: immunoSEQ multiplex PCR; TCRdb lists only in-frame clones, some missing. This table has some 60,000 clones, around 80% appearing once. Notes on the study in general: After treatment with radiotherapy plus ipilimumab, TCR clones that came from the tumor expanded in blood.

Germline-derived CDR1 and CDR2 are MNHEY and SVGAGI. The CDR3 covers 13 residues. The V gene lost 6 bases and the J gene lost 4 bases, with 12 bases spanning the gap. Material: peripheral blood, obtained from a patient treated with radiotherapy plus ipilimumab. This TCR came from a human donor with non-small cell lung cancer who had a partial response to radiotherapy plus ipilimumab. The rearrangement joins TRBV6-5 to TRBJ1-1; D is uncertain. CDR3 sequence: CASRSPSGTEAFF. DNA of the CDR3: TGTGCCAGCAGGTCCCCCTCCGGCACTGAAGCTTTCTTT.